One and the same sample provided the 10 T cell receptor beta chains below, sequenced in a study of blood T cell repertoires in COVID-19. The assay was immunoSEQ multiplex PCR, and TCRdb's table has in-frame clones only and misses some. The top ten hold 7% of the sample, which has approximately 160,000 clones, roughly 87% seen once. The sequenced sample consisted of PBMCs or T cells enriched from blood (not recorded which). The receptors shown here come from a woman in her 50s who had recovered from COVID-19.

This clone was seen only once. The genes are TRBV19 and TRBJ2-7, with a possible D match to TRBD1 (6 bases). This CDR3 region has 14 residues. Trimming left V 6 bases short and J 2 bases short, with 14 bases between. The germline V gene has CDR1 LNHDA and CDR2 SQIVND (reference sequence). The CDR3 loop reads CASRENRAPYEQYF. CDR3 DNA sequence: TGTGCCAGTAGGGAAAACAGGGCCCCCTACGAGCAGTACTTC.

The V and J genes are TRBV5-4 and TRBJ2-7, with D possibly being TRBD2 (5 bases). V was shortened by 0 bases and J by 12 bases, with 16 bases between the two germline ends. CDR3 size: 13 residues. CDR1 SGHNT and CDR2 YYREEE come from the germline V gene (reference sequence). The CDR3 sequence is CASSLAPAGGWYF. CDR3 sequence (DNA): TGTGCCAGCAGCTTGGCCCCCGCGGGCGGGTGGTACTTC. The entire variable domain, with the rest obtained from reference TRBV5-4 and TRBJ2-7, is as follows: ETGVTQSPTHLIKTRGQQVTLRCSSQSGHNTVSWYQQALGQGPQFIFQYYREEENGRGNFPPRFSGLQFPNYSSELNVNALELDDSALYLCASSLAPAGGWYFGPGTRLTVT.

The chain couples TRBV30 to TRBJ2-1, with 8 bases lining up with TRBD1. After removal of 0 bases from V and 4 bases from J, the junction contained 8 bases not matched to a gene. The CDR3 spans 16 residues. CDR1 is GTSNPN, CDR2 SVGIG, per germline (reference sequence). The CDR3 is CAWSVPPGQGYNEQFF. The CDR3 DNA follows: TGTGCCTGGAGTGTACCCCCAGGACAGGGATACAATGAGCAGTTCTTC.

The rearrangement uses TRBV28 and TRBJ1-4; 7 bases are shared with TRBD1. V gave up 5 bases and J gave up 3 bases; unmatched junction bases: 9. Germline-derived CDR1 and CDR2 are MDHEN and SYDVKM. This CDR3 comprises 16 residues. The CDR3 region is CASSVPRTGPNEKLFF. CDR3 DNA sequence: TGTGCCAGCAGTGTACCTAGGACAGGACCTAATGAAAAACTGTTTTTT. Looking up the rest from reference TRBV28 and TRBJ1-4 gives the full variable domain: DVKVTQSSRYLVKRTGEKVFLECVQDMDHENMFWYRQDPGLGLRLIYFSYDVKMKEKGDIPEGYSVSREKKERFSLILESASTNQTSMYLCASSVPRTGPNEKLFFGSGTQLSVL.

The sample holds one count of this clone. J is TRBJ2-7 and V is TRBV10-3, with 14 bases matching TRBD2. J was trimmed by 5 bases and V by 3 bases; bases with no gene match: 6. Per germline, CDR1 ENHRY and CDR2 SYGVKD. The CDR3 loop spans 16 amino acids. For the CDR3, the DNA is TGTGCCATCAGTGACCCGGGACTAGCGGGAGAAGACGAGCAGTACTTC. This sequence encodes CAISDPGLAGEDEQYF.

The chain recombines TRBV2 with TRBJ1-1; D is possibly TRBD1 (5 bases). This CDR3 has 14 amino acids. Trimming left V 7 bases short and J 0 bases short, with 12 bases between. Germline lookup yields CDR1 SNHLY and CDR2 FYNNEI. CDR3 sequence reads: CASNRGEVNTEAFF. DNA for the CDR3: TGTGCCAGCAATCGGGGGGAGGTGAACACTGAAGCTTTCTTT.

This sequence joins TRBV7-9 and TRBJ2-1, with 12 bases lining up with TRBD1. Germline V gene data show CDR1 as SEHNR and CDR2 as FQNEAQ (reference sequence). Trimming removed 4 bases from V and 6 bases from J; junction bases left unmatched: 10. This CDR3 is built from 17 residues. CDR3 amino acids: CASSSPGTGGSGNEQFF. The CDR3, as DNA: TGTGCCAGCAGCTCCCCCGGGACAGGGGGCTCGGGCAATGAGCAGTTCTTC.

The table lists this clone with a count of one. CDR3 in DNA: TGTGCCAGCAGCTACGTGAGCTCCTACAATGAGCAGTTCTTC. Protein sequence: CASSYVSSYNEQFF. V usage is TRBV11-3 and J usage is TRBJ2-1; no clear D. Trimming left V 4 bases short and J 0 bases short, with 7 bases between. Germline V CDR1 and CDR2: SGHNT, YENEEA. The CDR3 has 14 amino acids.

The gene calls are TRBV12-3 or TRBV12-4 and TRBJ1-5, with a weak D call TRBD1 (6 bases). The CDR3 is made up of 13 amino acids. Trimming removed 7 bases at V and 2 bases at J, with 9 bases between. This CDR3 is CASKQGGNQPQHF. CDR3 in DNA: TGTGCCAGCAAACAGGGAGGCAATCAGCCCCAGCATTTT.

The rearrangement uses TRBV7-2 and TRBJ1-4; 8 bases map to TRBD1. Germline values: CDR1 SGHTA, CDR2 FQGNSA. The CDR3 has 16 amino acids. J lost 1 base, V lost 4 bases, and 5 bases had no gene match. CDR3 residues: CASSWDRRRTNEKLFF. Here the CDR3 DNA reads TGTGCCAGCAGCTGGGACAGGAGGAGAACTAATGAAAAACTGTTTTTT. Full variable domain (outside the CDR3, taken from reference TRBV7-2 and TRBJ1-4): GAGVSQSPSNKVTEKGKDVELRCDPISGHTALYWYRQSLGQGLEFLIYFQGNSAPDKSGLPSDRFSAERTGGSVSTLTIQRTQQEDSAVYLCASSWDRRRTNEKLFFGSGTQLSVL.